These 6 T cell receptor beta chains came from one sample sequenced in a study of blood T cell repertoires in COVID-19. Clones were read by immunoSEQ multiplex PCR, and TCRdb kept only the in-frame ones, dropping some. This sample has about 230,000 clones, with 80% to 85% found just once. Sequencing input: peripheral blood. All receptors come from a man aged 45 to 65 with active or convalescent COVID-19.

The rearrangement links TRBV29-1 to TRBJ1-1; 9 bases are a match to TRBD1. The CDR3 runs 13 residues. Germline CDR1 is SQVTM and CDR2 is ANQGSEA. J lost 5 bases, V lost 4 bases, and 5 bases had no gene match. CDR3 loop: CSVVGQGTTEAFF. In DNA form, the CDR3 reads TGCAGCGTTGTGGGACAGGGTACGACTGAAGCTTTCTTT.

The chain links TRBV28 to TRBJ1-1, with D possibly matching TRBD1 (6 bases). This CDR3 contains 14 residues. Germline V gives CDR1 MDHEN, CDR2 SYDVKM. Deletions cut 3 bases from V and 5 bases from J, with 13 bases between. This chain's CDR3 is CASSLMGAKTEAFF. CDR3 nucleotide sequence: TGTGCCAGCAGTTTGATGGGGGCGAAGACTGAAGCTTTCTTT.

The chain combines TRBV27 with TRBJ1-6; a possible D gene is TRBD1 (5 bases). The CDR3 spans 16 residues. The germline V gene encodes CDR1 MNHEY and CDR2 SMNVEV (reference sequence). V lost 6 bases to trimming and J lost 7 bases, with 19 bases between them. CDR3 amino acids: CASSSGRGRDNSPLHF. CDR3 DNA sequence: TGTGCCAGCAGCTCTGGGCGGGGCCGTGACAATTCACCCCTCCACTTT.

The chain carries TRBV11-2 and TRBJ1-1, with D unclear. Per the germline V gene, CDR1 is SGHAT and CDR2 is FQNNGV. Trimming pared 1 base from V and 4 bases from J, leaving 7 bases between. The CDR3 runs 13 residues. CDR3 sequence reads: CASSLVSTTEAFF. DNA of the CDR3: TGTGCCAGCAGCTTAGTGTCTACCACTGAAGCTTTCTTT.

This clone was found once. The CDR3: CASRDDGQATDTYEQYF. CDR3 in DNA: TGTGCCAGCAGGGACGACGGACAGGCCACAGATACCTACGAGCAGTACTTC. V usage is TRBV2 and J usage is TRBJ2-7; 7 nucleotides match TRBD1. The CDR3 loop spans 17 amino acids. Unmatched junction bases numbered 16, after V lost 6 bases and J lost 2 bases. CDR1 is SNHLY and CDR2 is FYNNEI in the germline V gene.

The CDR3 loop is CASSPITAATDTQYF. The DNA of the CDR3 is TGTGCCAGCAGCCCCATTACAGCGGCCACAGATACGCAGTATTTT. The genes are TRBV7-8 and TRBJ2-3; D might be TRBD2 (5 bases). V was clipped by 5 bases and J by 2 bases, with 14 bases between them. Germline V gives CDR1 SGHVS, CDR2 FQNEAQ. This CDR3 has 15 amino acids.